The 16 T cell receptor beta chains below all came from one sample that was sequenced in a study of cytomegalovirus exposure and HLA in healthy donors. PCR amplification relied on 60 Vbeta primers (plus 13 Jbeta primers). Here immunoSEQ multiplex PCR was the method, and the copy in TCRdb shows in-frame clones only, minus some. The data hold about 160,000 clones, with about 80% observed a single time. Input material: PBMCs. Every receptor here comes from a girl aged 10-17 years in good health and CMV-seropositive.

V gene TRBV5-4 combines with J gene TRBJ2-3, with 7 bases that match TRBD2. Germline CDR1 SGHNT, CDR2 YYREEE (reference sequence). Trimming at V came to 2 bases and at J to 4 bases, leaving 4 bases not matched to a gene. This CDR3 has 14 residues. The CDR3 protein is CASSFREASDTQYF. As DNA, the CDR3 is TGTGCCAGCAGCTTTCGGGAGGCCTCAGATACGCAGTATTTT.

The J gene is TRBJ2-1, the V gene TRBV27, with D unresolved. There are 16 residues in the CDR3. The V gene lost 2 bases and the J gene lost 3 bases, with 14 bases spanning the gap. Looked up from germline, CDR1 is MNHEY and CDR2 is SMNVEV (reference sequence). This CDR3 is CASSLSILTLYNEQFF. The CDR3 DNA is TGTGCCAGCAGTTTAAGCATTTTAACTCTCTACAATGAGCAGTTCTTC.

The V gene is TRBV2, the J gene TRBJ2-7, with 10 bases matching TRBD2. The germline V gene has CDR1 SNHLY and CDR2 FYNNEI. J gave up 3 bases and V 10 bases, and 6 bases lay outside the gene matches. The CDR3 contains 13 residues. The CDR3 reads CANIAGGNYEQYF. The CDR3 nucleotides are TGTGCCAACATAGCGGGGGGAAACTACGAGCAGTACTTC.

V is TRBV14 and J is TRBJ2-2; D is unclear. V was pared by 0 bases and J by 7 bases, with 12 bases between. Germline V gives CDR1 SGHDN, CDR2 FVKESK. The CDR3 consists of 15 residues. The CDR3: CASSQEYHPSGELFF. CDR3 nucleotide sequence: TGTGCCAGCAGCCAAGAATATCATCCCAGCGGGGAGCTGTTTTTT.

The chain links TRBV5-6 to TRBJ2-7; D gene unclear. The length of the CDR3 is 15 residues. The germline CDR1 and CDR2 sequences are SGHDT and YYEEEE. V shed 0 bases and J shed 4 bases, with 14 bases lying between them. CDR3 DNA sequence: TGTGCCAGCAGCTTGGCTACTGGCGGCGGATACGAGCAGTACTTC. Amino acids: CASSLATGGGYEQYF.

The chain joins TRBV7-2 to TRBJ2-4; 8 bases map to TRBD1. Losses at the gene ends were 5 bases for V and 4 bases for J; bases not matched to a gene: 4. CDR3 size: 14 residues. CDR1 is SGHTA, CDR2 FQGNSA, per germline. CDR3 bases: TGTGCCAGCAGCCGGACAGGGATAAAAAACATTCAGTACTTC. Translation gives CASSRTGIKNIQYF.

The chain joins TRBV6-6 to TRBJ2-3; D remains ambiguous. The V end lost 7 bases, the J end lost 4 bases, and 9 bases lay between the germline ends. Germline values: CDR1 MNHNY, CDR2 SVGAGI (reference sequence). The CDR3 is made up of 12 amino acids. Here the CDR3 DNA reads TGTGCCAGCACCCTCAGGTCAGATACGCAGTATTTT. Its translation: CASTLRSDTQYF.

The chain combines TRBV27 with TRBJ1-1; a weak D match, TRBD1 (5 bases). The CDR3 contains 13 residues. Per germline, CDR1 MNHEY and CDR2 SMNVEV (reference sequence). V was trimmed by 5 bases and J by 6 bases, leaving 13 bases between them. CDR3 sequence: CASSPDSTPEAFF. In DNA, the CDR3 is TGTGCCAGCAGTCCTGACAGCACACCTGAAGCTTTCTTT.

The CDR3 region is CASSPRRSSGNTIYF. The DNA of the CDR3 is TGTGCCAGCAGCCCCAGACGGAGCTCTGGAAACACCATATATTTT. The gene calls are TRBV28 and TRBJ1-3; D not certain. The V and J ends lost 6 bases and 0 bases respectively, with 12 bases between them. Germline V gives CDR1 MDHEN, CDR2 SYDVKM. The CDR3 is made up of 15 amino acids.

This chain uses TRBV7-3 with TRBJ1-1; possible D gene TRBD1, 6 bases. V dropped 4 bases and J dropped 0 bases, with 6 bases sitting between them. This CDR3 is built from 13 residues. The germline CDR1 and CDR2 sequences are SGHTA and FQGTGA. The CDR3 region is CASSWTVNTEAFF. The CDR3 bases are TGTGCCAGCAGCTGGACAGTGAACACTGAAGCTTTCTTT.

To note about this clone: This same CDR3 is encoded by further DNA sequences in the sample. This sequence joins TRBV5-1 and TRBJ2-7; 14 bases match TRBD2. Unmatched junction bases numbered 3, after V lost 4 bases and J lost 3 bases. The CDR3 is 15 residues long. Germline V gives CDR1 SGHRS, CDR2 YFSETQ. The CDR3: CASSLGTSGSYEQYF. DNA of the CDR3: TGCGCCAGCAGCCTAGGGACTAGCGGGAGCTACGAGCAGTACTTC. Looking up the rest from reference TRBV5-1 and TRBJ2-7 gives the full variable domain: KAGVTQTPRYLIKTRGQQVTLSCSPISGHRSVSWYQQTPGQGLQFLFEYFSETQRNKGNFPGRFSGRQFSNSRSEMNVSTLELGDSALYLCASSLGTSGSYEQYFGPGTRLTVT.

This clone appeared a single time. This chain links TRBV7-2 with TRBJ2-7; D is possibly TRBD2 (6 bases). This CDR3 spans 15 amino acids. Deletions cut 2 bases from V and 6 bases from J, with 17 bases between. Germline lookup yields CDR1 SGHTA and CDR2 FQGNSA. The DNA for the CDR3 is TGTGCCAGCAGCTTATTGTATTACCCCGGGAGCGAGCAGTACTTC. It codes for CASSLLYYPGSEQYF.

The rearrangement uses TRBV6-5 and TRBJ2-7; TRBD1 matches at 7 bases. The ends lost 5 bases at V and 4 bases at J; junction bases unmatched: 11. This CDR3 is 15 amino acids long. The V gene's germline CDR1 is MNHEY and CDR2 SVGAGI. The CDR3 reads CASSQTGLASYEQYF. DNA of the CDR3: TGTGCCAGCAGTCAGACAGGGTTGGCGTCTTACGAGCAGTACTTC.

The chain couples TRBV19 to TRBJ2-2; TRBD2 agrees at 8 bases. Germline V lookup: CDR1 LNHDA, CDR2 SQIVND (reference sequence). The CDR3 covers 15 residues. Trimming cost V 3 bases and J 7 bases; bases outside gene matches: 7. CDR3 residues: CASSITGGENGELFF. CDR3 bases: TGTGCCAGTAGTATTACCGGGGGGGAGAACGGGGAGCTGTTTTTT.

The V gene is TRBV5-4, the J gene TRBJ2-1; tentative D call: TRBD1 (6 bases). Germline V gene sequence: CDR1 SGHNT, CDR2 YYREEE (reference sequence). Trimming shortened V by 1 base and J by 3 bases, and 11 bases separated the two germline ends. The CDR3 contains 15 residues. CDR3 DNA: TGTGCCAGCAGCTTGAACAGGGCGGGCTACAATGAGCAGTTCTTC. Protein product: CASSLNRAGYNEQFF.

This rearrangement joins TRBV13 to TRBJ2-7, with 8 bases matching TRBD1. After removal of 2 bases from V and 3 bases from J, the junction contained 6 bases not matched to a gene. Germline values: CDR1 PRHDT, CDR2 FYEKMQ (reference sequence). CDR3 length: 15 residues. The CDR3, as DNA: TGTGCCAGCAGCTTACGGACAGGGCCGATCTACGAGCAGTACTTC. Protein product: CASSLRTGPIYEQYF.